A selection of T cell receptor beta chains follows, all from one sample in a study of T-cell memory formation after mild COVID-19. TCRdb analysed the 5' RACE reads with MiXCR anew, one entry per CDR3 protein. Altogether a few hundred thousand distinct CDR3 sequences are present, 25% to 30% being singletons, with the ten largest covering around an eighth. The sequencing input was PBMCs or a T cell subset sorted from them (not recorded which). The origin of the receptors is an adult woman who had mild COVID-19 (a few samples of this study predate the infection). Cell type and time point are not known. Each CDR3 is given with its conserved first and last residue.

>14|TRBV12-3/TRBV12-4|TRBJ1-2
CASSAGLEIYGYTF
>14|TRBV7-9|TRBJ2-7
CASSLAGAAYEQYF
>16|TRBV6-5|TRBJ1-3
CASSSSGWISGNTIYF
>16|TRBV5-5|TRBJ1-1
CASSLGTGLFNTEAFF
>16|TRBV12-3/TRBV12-4|TRBJ2-2
CASSSTDGLNTGELFF
>13|TRBV24-1|TRBJ2-7
CATSPQGRYEQYF
>14|TRBV20-1|TRBJ1-1
CSASGTGGNTEAFF
>12|TRBV12-3/TRBV12-4|TRBJ1-6
CASSWTGEALHF
>15|TRBV7-9|TRBJ2-7
CASSRTGTASYEQYF
>13|TRBV29-1|TRBJ1-1
CSADGQTNTEAFF
>15|TRBV5-6|TRBJ1-2
CASSLRPGLTGGYTF
>15|TRBV6-2/TRBV6-3|TRBJ1-5
CASSQYGLQGQPQHF
>15|TRBV12-3/TRBV12-4|TRBJ1-2
CASSFGTGYNYGYTF
>14|TRBV14|TRBJ1-2
CASSQDIRGGGYTF
>13|TRBV7-9|TRBJ2-7
CASRSSNTYEQYF
>16|TRBV7-2|TRBJ2-2
CASSLEMGQVAGELFF
>13|TRBV6-5|TRBJ2-1
CASTIRGGNEQFF
>14|TRBV6-2/TRBV6-3|TRBJ2-1
CASSYSTGWNEQFF
>14|TRBV5-1|TRBJ1-5
CASSYGRTGDVQHF
>13|TRBV7-2|TRBJ1-1
CASTLVGYTEAFF
>15|TRBV7-2|TRBJ1-6
CASSLAKVFEGPLHF
>10|TRBV29-1|TRBJ2-3
CSVVGDTQYF
>14|TRBV5-1|TRBJ1-5
CASSLGGGGQPQHF
>15|TRBV6-5|TRBJ2-4
CASSSGLLAKNIQYF
>13|TRBV5-1|TRBJ2-3
CASSLEPLDTQYF
>16|TRBV19|TRBJ2-3
CASSTLPVVGTDTQYF
>13|TRBV6-5|TRBJ1-1
CASSYELNTEAFF
>16|TRBV5-1|TRBJ2-7
CASTVQGWRENVEQYF
>14|TRBV11-2|TRBJ1-5
CASSLEDGRGLQHF
>14|TRBV20-1|TRBJ2-2
CSARVRETAGELFF
>15|TRBV6-5|TRBJ1-2
CASSYGTGGPGGYTF
>13|TRBV25-1|TRBJ2-1
CASSSAGNNEQFF
>14|TRBV4-2|TRBJ2-3
CASSPSPRSDTQYF
>12|TRBV24-1|TRBJ2-7
CATVDSSYEQYF
>15|TRBV6-4|TRBJ2-7
CASPGRHMVNYEQYF
>14|TRBV7-6|TRBJ2-1
CASSLVWGMDEQFF
>19|TRBV27|TRBJ2-7
CASSLSPTPTGRFLYEQYF